This T cell receptor beta chain is from a study of blood T cell repertoires in COVID-19. Study-level information: The samples span acute and convalescent COVID-19 from the United States, Italy and Spain. In each case, the material was cDNA or gDNA derived from T cells, B-cell-depleted T cells, or PBMCs.

Study processing details: Estimated nucleated cell counts came from reference gene primer amplification. Sequencing used immunoSEQ multiplex PCR; TCRdb keeps in-frame clones, though not all of them. For V, J and clone size, that table is used; D and trimming come from the DNA. The repertoire holds approximately 180,000 clones, with roughly 82% as singletons. Germline V lookup: CDR1 SEHNR, CDR2 FQNEAQ (reference sequence). The CDR3 has 13 amino acids. J gave up 4 bases and V 4 bases, and 3 bases lay outside the gene matches. This TCR came from a woman in her 70s with acute or convalescent COVID-19. The chain has TRBV7-9 and TRBJ1-2; 7 bases agree with TRBD1. Source material: peripheral blood. The CDR3 nucleotides are TGTGCCAGCAGCTCGACAGGGAGCTATGGCTACACCTTC. This sequence encodes CASSSTGSYGYTF.